The rows below give T cell receptor beta chains drawn from one sample of a study of blood T cell repertoires in COVID-19. Method: immunoSEQ multiplex PCR; TCRdb's copy keeps in-frame clones and lacks some. In the table there are about 83,000 clones, around nine tenths of which are singletons. The sequenced material came from peripheral blood. These receptors were taken from a man between 60 and 75 years old with acute or convalescent COVID-19. Both conserved end residues are part of each CDR3. A D gene is named only where the DNA matches it firmly.

v_gene	d_gene	CDR3aa
TRBV3-1/TRBV3-2	TRBD2	CASSRGLAGGLETQYF
TRBV4-3	NA	CASSPGQMGYGYTF
TRBV5-4	TRBD1	CASSLPGGYGYTF
TRBV5-1	NA	CASSLATLNTEAFF
TRBV6-6	TRBD2	CASIQTSGGTDTQYF
TRBV5-1	TRBD2	CASIDGGSTDTQYF
TRBV15	TRBD1	CATSKDRGSNQPQHF
TRBV10-1	TRBD2	CASSGTSGGPPREQFF
TRBV6-2/TRBV6-3	TRBD1	CASSRDRVNYEQYF
TRBV5-4	NA	CASSLASGTYEQYF
TRBV5-4	NA	CASSLGENQPQHF
TRBV7-4	NA	CASSLSGETQYF
TRBV11-2	NA	CASSERGKTDTQYF
TRBV6-4	NA	CASSEPKETRRGDQPQHF
TRBV9	NA	CASSVAPTESYEQYF
TRBV6-4	TRBD1	CASSGQGAEGYTF
TRBV4-3	NA	CASSQGIGSSYNEQFF
TRBV27	TRBD2	CASKSGVTDTQYF
TRBV6-6	NA	CASSYPDSFRNTEAFF
TRBV5-4	NA	CASSLARDTLAYGYTF
TRBV9	TRBD2	CASSVDAGGYNEQFF
TRBV12-5	NA	CASGQGSARDTQYF
TRBV12-3/TRBV12-4	NA	CASSLGTLEAFF
TRBV19	TRBD2	CASRGLAGGLQDTQYF
TRBV19	TRBD1	CASSGTGDQPQHF
TRBV4-3	NA	CASSQWGQIANYGYTF
TRBV6-5	NA	CASRPRQGFSQPQHF
TRBV7-2	TRBD1	CASSLSGTANYGYTF
TRBV2	TRBD1	CASSRGQGDYGYTF
TRBV3-1/TRBV3-2	NA	CASSQGSYQLF
TRBV10-3	NA	CAISQGAYNSPLHF
TRBV19	TRBD2	CASSERGRNNEQFF
TRBV9	TRBD1	CASSPGGSSGNTIYF
TRBV19	NA	CASTNGQNTEAFF
TRBV13	TRBD1	CASSARDRGGTEAFF
TRBV6-1	NA	CASPRGHQAYEQYF
TRBV6-2/TRBV6-3	TRBD2	CASSLAGTGELFF
TRBV30	TRBD1	CACPTGVGEKLFF
TRBV6-2/TRBV6-3	TRBD2	CASSYSRGGLANEQFF
TRBV27	NA	CASSFAGGRQPQHF
TRBV7-2	NA	CASSLALSGGQTQYF
TRBV3-1/TRBV3-2	NA	CASSPPNLEKLFF
TRBV6-4	NA	CASSARDTPF
TRBV19	NA	CASSISGNYGYTF
TRBV7-2	TRBD1	CASSFTGQGYNSPLHF
TRBV27	NA	CASSLGPGVGYGYTF
TRBV19	TRBD1	CASSTGQGYEQYF
TRBV25-1	TRBD2	CASSETLLRRGGLAQYF
TRBV4-3	TRBD2	CASSQRAGGSYEQYF
TRBV29-1	NA	CSVLTGAMNTEAFF
TRBV6-6	NA	CASSYSREQYF
TRBV10-3	TRBD1	CAISEGTGVNYGYTF
TRBV7-2	NA	CASSFSLSEKLFF